These 4 T cell receptor beta chains came from one sample sequenced in a study of CD8 T cells in ankylosing spondylitis. TCRdb itself ran the 5' RACE reads through MiXCR, one entry per CDR3 protein. The repertoire holds about 150,000 distinct CDR3 sequences, with approximately 48% as singletons. The sample comprised synovial fluid, either unsorted or a sorted T cell fraction (not recorded which). The receptor set was obtained from a male donor with ankylosing spondylitis.

The CDR3 is CASSAGLAGVLDQFF. The CDR3 region has the DNA TGTGCCAGCAGTGCGGGACTAGCGGGAGTTTTGGATCAGTTCTTC. The chain has TRBV12-3 or TRBV12-4 and TRBJ2-1; 14 nucleotides match TRBD2. Losses at the gene ends were 5 bases for V and 13 bases for J; bases not matched to a gene: 10. This CDR3 is 15 amino acids long.

V usage is TRBV5-1 and J usage is TRBJ1-1; TRBD1 might be the D (6 bases). V lost 2 bases to trimming and J lost 0 bases, with 11 bases between them. This CDR3 region has 15 residues. Germline V gives CDR1 SGHRS, CDR2 YFSETQ. The CDR3 region is CASSLRRGMNTEAFF. The CDR3 DNA is TGCGCCAGCAGCTTACGAAGGGGGATGAACACTGAAGCTTTCTTT.

This chain joins TRBV5-6 and TRBJ2-1; 8 nucleotides agree with TRBD2. J was trimmed by 8 bases and V by 4 bases; bases with no gene match: 20. CDR3 length: 18 residues. Germline-derived CDR1 and CDR2 are SGHDT and YYEEEE. DNA for the CDR3: TGTGCCAGCAGCCCAACCGGCGGGAGGATTACCCTTTTATATGAGCAGTTCTTC. This codes for CASSPTGGRITLLYEQFF. Full variable domain (remainder filled in from reference TRBV5-6 and TRBJ2-1): DAGVTQSPTHLIKTRGQQVTLRCSPKSGHDTVSWYQQALGQGPQFIFQYYEEEERQRGNFPDRFSGHQFPNYSSELNVNALLLGDSALYLCASSPTGGRITLLYEQFFGPGTRLTVL.

The table lists this clonotype with a count of one. V is TRBV6-1 and J is TRBJ1-2; the D gene is possibly TRBD1 (5 bases). Germline lookup yields CDR1 MNHNS and CDR2 SASEGT. The CDR3 sequence is 15 residues long. V was pared by 3 bases and J by 3 bases, with 14 bases between. CDR3 residues: CASSDEPDNYYGYTF. For the CDR3, the DNA is TGTGCCAGCAGTGACGAGCCGGACAACTACTATGGCTACACCTTC.